The 15 T cell receptor beta chains below all came from one sample that was sequenced in a study of blood T cell repertoires in COVID-19. Using immunoSEQ multiplex PCR, the repertoire was profiled, and TCRdb retains in-frame clones only, with some absent. The table lists a few hundred thousand clones, roughly 84% of them singletons. Source material: PBMCs or T cells enriched from blood (not recorded which). Receptor source: a man in his fifties who had recovered from COVID-19.

The genes are TRBV13 and TRBJ2-5; weak D call: TRBD1 (6 bases). Trimming shortened V by 1 base and J by 3 bases, and 6 bases separated the two germline ends. CDR3 length: 13 residues. Germline V gene lookup returns CDR1 PRHDT and CDR2 FYEKMQ (reference sequence). The CDR3 reads CASSLDREETQYF. The CDR3 bases are TGTGCCAGCAGCTTAGACAGGGAAGAGACCCAGTACTTC.

The genes are TRBV28 and TRBJ2-5; TRBD2 matches at 7 bases. Germline CDR1 is MDHEN and CDR2 is SYDVKM. The CDR3 loop spans 14 amino acids. Trimming removed 7 bases from V and 5 bases from J; junction bases left unmatched: 10. CDR3: CASNPFGRRETQYF. The CDR3, as DNA: TGTGCCAGCAATCCTTTCGGGAGGCGCGAGACCCAGTACTTC.

V is TRBV7-2 and J is TRBJ2-7, with TRBD1 matching 9 bases. The CDR3 sequence is 15 residues long. CDR1 SGHTA and CDR2 FQGNSA come from the germline V gene. V was clipped by 2 bases and J by 1 base; unmatched bases: 3. CDR3 nucleotides: TGTGCCAGCAGCTTACCGGGACAGGGATCCTACGAGCAGTACTTC. This gives the protein CASSLPGQGSYEQYF.

The rearrangement links TRBV7-9 to TRBJ1-1; weak D call: TRBD1 (6 bases). Germline values: CDR1 SEHNR, CDR2 FQNEAQ (reference sequence). Trimming removed 2 bases at V and 0 bases at J, with 16 bases between. The CDR3 has 17 residues. The CDR3 reads CASSLRQGLTMNTEAFF. CDR3 nucleotide sequence: TGTGCCAGCAGCTTACGGCAGGGGCTGACCATGAACACTGAAGCTTTCTTT.

The chain employs TRBV21-1 and TRBJ2-7; the D call TRBD1 from the table was never checked on the DNA. TRBV21-1 is noted as a pseudogene. This CDR3 is 14 amino acids long. This CDR3 is CASSKGGGGYEQYF. The CDR3 DNA follows: TGTGCCAGCAGCAAAGGAGGGGGCGGCTACGAGCAGTACTTC.

The rearrangement links TRBV4-1 to TRBJ2-7; the D gene is possibly TRBD2 (5 bases). CDR3 size: 15 residues. The V end was cut by 1 base, the J end by 7 bases, with 17 bases between. Per the germline V gene, CDR1 is MGHRA and CDR2 is YSYEKL. This CDR3 is CASSQVSAGFPEQYF. CDR3 DNA sequence: TGCGCCAGCAGCCAAGTTTCGGCGGGTTTCCCTGAGCAGTACTTC.

This clone was seen only a few times. This chain uses TRBV7-8 with TRBJ1-6, with 8 bases that match TRBD1. Per the germline V gene, CDR1 is SGHVS and CDR2 is FQNEAQ. The CDR3 contains 18 residues. J was trimmed by 0 bases and V by 7 bases; bases with no gene match: 11. The CDR3 DNA reads as TGTGCCAGCATTCTAGATGGGACAGGTAGCTCCTATAATTCACCCCTCCACTTT. Encoded protein: CASILDGTGSSYNSPLHF.

The rearrangement uses TRBV7-9 and TRBJ2-1; tentatively, D is TRBD1 (6 bases). Trimming took off 5 bases at V and 5 bases at J, with 16 bases between the two ends. The CDR3 length is 15 residues. Per germline, CDR1 SEHNR and CDR2 FQNEAQ (reference sequence). The CDR3 nucleotides are TGTGCCAGCAGCCCACAGGGTTTTGCACACAATGAGCAGTTCTTC. Translated, it gives CASSPQGFAHNEQFF. Full variable domain (rest looked up from reference TRBV7-9 and TRBJ2-1): DTGVSQNPRHKITKRGQNVTFRCDPISEHNRLYWYRQTLGQGPEFLTYFQNEAQLEKSRLLSDRFSAERPKGSFSTLEIQRTEQGDSAMYLCASSPQGFAHNEQFFGPGTRLTVL.

The rearrangement uses TRBV19 and TRBJ1-5; D is perhaps TRBD1 (6 bases). CDR1 LNHDA and CDR2 SQIVND come from the germline V gene (reference sequence). Trimming left V 3 bases short and J 0 bases short, with 30 bases between. The CDR3 has 22 amino acids. CDR3 sequence reads: CASSISWGEGRGSSYSNQPQHF. CDR3 bases: TGTGCCAGTAGTATTTCTTGGGGGGAGGGCAGGGGTTCTTCTTATAGCAATCAGCCCCAGCATTTT. Drawing the rest from reference TRBV19 and TRBJ1-5, the complete variable domain is DGGITQSPKYLFRKEGQNVTLSCEQNLNHDAMYWYRQDPGQGLRLIYYSQIVNDFQKGDIAEGYSVSREKKESFPLTVTSAQKNPTAFYLCASSISWGEGRGSSYSNQPQHFGDGTRLSIL.

The chain combines TRBV2 with TRBJ1-1; D is perhaps TRBD1 (5 bases). The CDR3 is 14 amino acids. From germline, CDR1 is SNHLY and CDR2 FYNNEI. With 4 bases removed from V and 5 bases from J, the gap between germline ends came to 14 bases. The chain's CDR3 is CASSGEGRRTEAFF. The CDR3, as DNA: TGTGCCAGCAGTGGGGAGGGGAGGCGTACTGAAGCTTTCTTT. Full variable domain (missing parts from reference TRBV2 and TRBJ1-1): EPEVTQTPSHQVTQMGQEVILRCVPISNHLYFYWYRQILGQKVEFLVSFYNNEISEKSEIFDDQFSVERPDGSNFTLKIRSTKLEDSAMYFCASSGEGRRTEAFFGQGTRLTVV.

This clone was counted only a few times. The V and J genes are TRBV5-1 and TRBJ1-2; D is possibly TRBD1 (5 bases). Germline assignment: CDR1 SGHRS and CDR2 YFSETQ. The CDR3 extends over 17 amino acids. The ends were cut back, 1 base at V and 4 bases at J, with 20 bases in the middle. The CDR3 here is CASSLRTGARGGYGYTF. The CDR3 coding sequence is TGCGCCAGCAGCTTGCGCACAGGAGCACGCGGTGGCTATGGCTACACCTTC.

V usage is TRBV4-1 and J usage is TRBJ2-3; 7 positions agree with TRBD2. The CDR3 contains 16 residues. Losses at the gene ends were 0 bases for V and 6 bases for J; bases not matched to a gene: 9. Per germline, CDR1 MGHRA and CDR2 YSYEKL. In DNA, the CDR3 is TGCGCCAGCAGCCAAGATACTCGGACCGGGGGGGATACGCAGTATTTT. It specifies CASSQDTRTGGDTQYF.

J is TRBJ2-2 and V is TRBV9; 9 bases are a match to TRBD2. With 2 bases clipped from V and 3 bases from J, the junction kept 5 bases outside the gene matches. CDR3 size: 16 residues. The V gene's germline CDR1 is SGDLS and CDR2 YYNGEE. CDR3 loop: CASSVIAGVDTGELFF. In DNA form, the CDR3 reads TGTGCCAGCAGCGTTATAGCGGGAGTAGACACCGGGGAGCTGTTTTTT.

The gene calls are TRBV7-6 and TRBJ1-1, with 8 nucleotides matching TRBD1. With 5 bases clipped from V and 2 bases from J, the junction kept 4 bases outside the gene matches. This CDR3 comprises 14 residues. The germline V gene has CDR1 SGHVS and CDR2 FNYEAQ. CDR3 sequence: CASSEGQVNTEAFF. CDR3 DNA sequence: TGTGCCAGCAGCGAGGGACAGGTAAACACTGAAGCTTTCTTT.

This chain joins TRBV3-1 (or the pseudogene TRBV3-2) and TRBJ2-5; perhaps TRBD1 as D (5 bases). V lost 4 bases and J lost 4, with 16 bases in between. The germline V gene encodes CDR1 LGHDT and CDR2 YNNKEL (reference sequence). There are 15 residues in the CDR3. The chain's CDR3 is CASSPEDTQGETQYF. In DNA form, the CDR3 reads TGTGCCAGCAGCCCCGAGGATACTCAGGGAGAGACCCAGTACTTC.